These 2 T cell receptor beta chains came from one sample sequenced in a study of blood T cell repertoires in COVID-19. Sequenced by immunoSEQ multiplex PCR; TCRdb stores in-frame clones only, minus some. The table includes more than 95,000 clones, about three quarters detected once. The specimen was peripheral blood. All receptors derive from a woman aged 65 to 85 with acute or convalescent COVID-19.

The CDR3 sequence is CASSQVGGGTEAFF. The CDR3 bases are TGTGCCAGCAGCCAAGTCGGGGGGGGCACTGAAGCTTTCTTT. This chain connects TRBV3-1 (or the pseudogene TRBV3-2) to TRBJ1-1; D possibly corresponds to TRBD1 (5 bases). CDR3 length: 14 residues. Deletions cut 1 base from V and 4 bases from J, with 10 bases between. Germline CDR1 LGHDT, CDR2 YNNKEL (reference sequence).

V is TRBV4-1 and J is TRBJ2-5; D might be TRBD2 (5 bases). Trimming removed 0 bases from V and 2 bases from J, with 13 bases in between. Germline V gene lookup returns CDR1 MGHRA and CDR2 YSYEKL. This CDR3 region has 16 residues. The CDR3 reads CASSQERSGSQETQYF. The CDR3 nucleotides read TGCGCCAGCAGCCAAGAGAGAAGCGGCTCTCAAGAGACCCAGTACTTC.